The 29 T cell receptor beta chains below all came from one sample that was sequenced in a study of human CD8 memory T cell subsets (dated by TCRdb to about 2020). TCRdb shows the sequencer as NextSeq 550. A Human TCR Profiling Kit was used to prepare UMI-labeled 5' RACE TCRbeta libraries. TCRdb reprocessed the raw reads; every CDR3 protein sequence is a single record, and DNA is not supplied. The table for this sample lists 15,000 to 20,000 distinct CDR3 sequences. The ten top clones hold approximately 6% of the sample. The specimen sequenced was CD8+ stem-like memory T cells (TSCM and TCM) sorted from PBMCs. The cell subset or site label for this specimen denotes: stem-like memory CD8 T cells (TSTEM), CCR7+ PD-1- TIGIT-. The receptors stem from a human donor in good health.

The rearrangement uses TRBV3-1 and TRBJ1-2; as DNA is missing, the TRBD1 call by TCRdb cannot be tested. CDR3 size: 15 residues. The germline CDR1 and CDR2 sequences are LGHDT and YNNKEL (reference sequence). The CDR3 sequence is CASSQYAGGNYGYTF.

This chain joins TRBV20-1 and TRBJ2-3; TCRdb gives TRBD1 as the D gene, but with no DNA this cannot be confirmed. This CDR3 is 14 amino acids long. Looked up from germline, CDR1 is DFQATT and CDR2 is SNEGSKA (reference sequence). CDR3 residues: CSARDLGVTDTQYF.

Measured by frequency, this clonotype is medium-sized. The chain links TRBV7-9 to TRBJ1-1. Germline CDR1 is SEHNR and CDR2 is FQNEAQ (reference sequence). The CDR3 has 11 residues. The CDR3 spells CASSWTGEAFF.

V usage is TRBV7-9 and J usage is TRBJ2-7; TCRdb returns TRBD2, unconfirmable since there is no DNA. Germline V gene sequence: CDR1 SEHNR, CDR2 FQNEAQ (reference sequence). The CDR3 has 13 residues. Here the CDR3 reads CAVGPDASYEQYF.

J is TRBJ2-7 and V is TRBV7-8. This CDR3 is 14 amino acids long. The germline CDR1 and CDR2 sequences are SGHVS and FQNEAQ. The CDR3 sequence: CASSQPTGLREQYF.

The CDR3 protein is CASSPGGLNTGELFF. V is TRBV4-1 and J is TRBJ2-2; absent DNA, TCRdb's TRBD2 call cannot be checked. CDR1 is MGHRA, CDR2 YSYEKL, per germline. CDR3 size: 15 residues.

This chain connects TRBV13 to TRBJ1-2. CDR1 PRHDT and CDR2 FYEKMQ come from the germline V gene (reference sequence). The CDR3 is made up of 16 amino acids. The chain's CDR3 is CASSLVKVADHYGYTF.

This chain uses TRBV27 with TRBJ2-3; TCRdb returns TRBD2, unconfirmable since there is no DNA. This CDR3 contains 17 residues. CDR1 is MNHEY, CDR2 SMNVEV, per germline (reference sequence). The CDR3 region is CASRRSLAGGHTDTQYF.

The CDR3 spells CASSATSGGSKETQYF. J is TRBJ2-5 and V is TRBV7-9; TCRdb proposes TRBD2, but this gene call is untestable without DNA. The CDR3 sequence is 16 residues long. CDR1 is SEHNR and CDR2 is FQNEAQ in the germline V gene (reference sequence).

This chain connects TRBV10-1 to TRBJ1-5; no DNA is available, so the TRBD1 call from TCRdb remains unchecked. CDR3 size: 19 residues. The V gene's germline CDR1 is WNHNN and CDR2 SYGVQD (reference sequence). The CDR3 loop reads CASSESWAGHRDSNQPQHF.

The CDR3 reads CASSTGIDPSELTEAFF. This sequence joins TRBV7-6 and TRBJ1-1; TCRdb returns TRBD1, unconfirmable since there is no DNA. The CDR3 has 17 amino acids. Germline CDR1 and CDR2: SGHVS and FNYEAQ.

The V call is TRBV12-3 or TRBV12-4, the J call TRBJ2-3. The CDR3 runs to 13 residues. CDR3 amino acids: CASDNNTTDTQYF.

The CDR3 spells CASSPGLLSGELFF. The chain links TRBV6-1 to TRBJ2-2; TCRdb indicates TRBD1, and absent DNA this call remains unverified. CDR1 and CDR2 from the germline V gene are MNHNS and SASEGT. The CDR3 is 14 residues long.

V and J are TRBV28 and TRBJ2-3. Germline assignment: CDR1 MDHEN and CDR2 SYDVKM. The CDR3 consists of 15 residues. This CDR3 reads CASSLMDRVADTQYF.

The rearrangement links TRBV28 to TRBJ1-5. Germline V gives CDR1 MDHEN, CDR2 SYDVKM. This CDR3 has 16 residues. The CDR3 reads CASIREARGPNQPQHF.

CDR3 protein: CSARDVANSGSHEQFF. This chain joins TRBV20-1 and TRBJ2-1; checking the TCRdb D call of TRBD2 is not possible without DNA. The CDR3 loop spans 16 amino acids. Germline loops: CDR1 DFQATT, CDR2 SNEGSKA (reference sequence).

The chain carries TRBV6-5 and TRBJ2-7; TCRdb's D gene call, TRBD2, goes unchecked for lack of DNA. There are 15 residues in the CDR3. Germline V gives CDR1 MNHEY, CDR2 SVGAGI. This CDR3 is CASGAGGWGDYEQYF.

Its frequency marks this clonotype as medium-sized. V and J are TRBV11-2 and TRBJ2-3; the TRBD2 assignment by TCRdb is unverifiable without DNA. CDR1 is SGHAT, CDR2 FQNNGV, per germline. There are 16 residues in the CDR3. The chain's CDR3 is CASSLLRGASTDTQYF.

This chain joins TRBV19 and TRBJ2-7. The CDR3 consists of 11 residues. Germline V gene lookup returns CDR1 LNHDA and CDR2 SQIVND (reference sequence). CDR3 in amino acids: CASSIRGEQYF.

CDR3 sequence: CASSLQGGYYGYTF. This sequence joins TRBV5-4 and TRBJ1-2; without DNA, the TCRdb call of TRBD1 cannot be checked. In germline, CDR1 is SGHNT, CDR2 YYREEE (reference sequence). The length of the CDR3 is 14 residues.

The chain recombines TRBV15 with TRBJ2-3; the D call of TRBD1 rests on TCRdb alone, since no DNA is present to check it. From germline, CDR1 is LNHNV and CDR2 YYDKDF (reference sequence). The CDR3 is made up of 16 amino acids. This CDR3 is CATSIDRGGGTDTQYF.

The chain combines TRBV29-1 with TRBJ2-1; TCRdb lists TRBD1, though no DNA is available to test this call. The CDR3 loop spans 12 amino acids. Germline V gives CDR1 SQVTM, CDR2 ANQGSEA. The CDR3 loop is CSVGQGGNEQFF.

The genes are TRBV6-6 and TRBJ1-1. The CDR3 has 15 amino acids. Germline-derived CDR1 and CDR2 are MNHNY and SVGAGI (reference sequence). CDR3 region: CASSYYRNEYTEAFF.

The chain employs TRBV12-3 or TRBV12-4 and TRBJ1-2; with no DNA, the TCRdb D assignment of TRBD1 cannot be verified. The CDR3 is 13 residues long. CDR3 sequence reads: CASTGGDNYGYTF.

The rearrangement uses TRBV7-9 and TRBJ1-1; TCRdb proposes TRBD1, but this gene call is untestable without DNA. From germline, CDR1 is SEHNR and CDR2 FQNEAQ (reference sequence). The CDR3 is made up of 12 amino acids. CDR3 protein: CASTPRPSAAFF.

The V and J genes are TRBV19 and TRBJ1-1; the TCRdb D gene call, TRBD1, has no DNA to confirm it. Germline-derived CDR1 and CDR2 are LNHDA and SQIVND (reference sequence). This CDR3 region has 14 residues. The CDR3 spells CASSMFGTNTEAFF. Combining the CDR3 with reference TRBV19 and TRBJ1-1 gives the whole variable domain DGGITQSPKYLFRKEGQNVTLSCEQNLNHDAMYWYRQDPGQGLRLIYYSQIVNDFQKGDIAEGYSVSREKKESFPLTVTSAQKNPTAFYLCASSMFGTNTEAFFGQGTRLTVV.

The V gene is TRBV27, the J gene TRBJ2-1; absent DNA, TCRdb's TRBD1 call cannot be checked. CDR3 length equals 13 residues. Germline V lookup: CDR1 MNHEY, CDR2 SMNVEV (reference sequence). CDR3 sequence: CASSNRGRTEQFF.

This sequence joins TRBV28 and TRBJ2-2; with no DNA, the TCRdb D assignment of TRBD1 cannot be verified. Germline lookup yields CDR1 MDHEN and CDR2 SYDVKM. The CDR3 contains 13 residues. The CDR3 reads CASSPGRLFELFF.

According to its frequency, this clonotype is medium-sized. The rearrangement links TRBV29-1 to TRBJ2-5; there is no DNA to check the TCRdb D call of TRBD1. From germline, CDR1 is SQVTM and CDR2 ANQGSEA. The CDR3 is 12 amino acids. This CDR3 is CSVVSGEETQYF.